This T cell receptor (beta chain) was identified during a study of CXCR3-negative and CXCR3-positive naive CD8 T cells. Regarding this clonotype: The antigen is unknown.

CDR1 is SEHNR and CDR2 is FQNEAQ in the germline V gene (reference sequence). The CDR3 spans 19 residues. Libraries were UMI-labeled 5' RACE TRB cDNA. Reprocessing the 5' RACE reads, TCRdb reports a single entry for every CDR3 protein and omits DNA. The table lists around 110,000 distinct CDR3 sequences. Study results and caveats: TRB CDR3s of CXCR3-positive naive cells were more hydrophobic than those of CXCR3-negative naive cells.

Specimen: naive CXCR3+ CD8+ T cells from blood. Regarding subset: CD45RO-CCR7+CD27+CD95- naive CD8+ T cells expressing CXCR3 (TNR3+). The source is a human donor in good health. Some clones in this sample may be carry-over from other donors' samples. The chain recombines TRBV7-9 with TRBJ1-2; the TRBD1 assignment by TCRdb is unverifiable without DNA. CDR3 loop: CASRDYRPGGAHINYGYTF. Complete variable domain (other parts from reference TRBV7-9 and TRBJ1-2): DTGVSQNPRHKITKRGQNVTFRCDPISEHNRLYWYRQTLGQGPEFLTYFQNEAQLEKSRLLSDRFSAERPKGSFSTLEIQRTEQGDSAMYLCASRDYRPGGAHINYGYTFGSGTRLTVV.